This section outlines one T cell receptor beta chain sequence together with its context. This receptor's antigen is unknown. No base quality values were provided; no much bigger clone lies one nucleotide off. V loses 0 bases, J loses 4 bases, and the germline ends lie 9 bases apart. The cysteine opens and the phenylalanine closes a CDR3 of 15 amino acids. Of all the DNA, just the CDR3 is kept, 45 bases in frame from base 1. As encoded in the germline V gene, CDR1 is MNHEY while CDR2 is SVGAGI. This sample is part of a study of CD4+ T cells in melanoma (dated by TCRdb to between 2021 and 2024). About the investigation overall: Neoantigen-specific CD4+ T cells in human melanoma were what the study investigated. The paper's findings and limits, for the study overall: Neoantigen-specific CD4+ T cells in melanoma were reported to have a range of differentiation states. The report described a correlation between neoantigen-specific CD4+ T cells and the function of CD8+ T cells, macrophages and B cells.

The library came from the immunoSEQ multiplex PCR assay. Sourced from immuneACCESS, this table was stored by TCRdb with only in-frame sequences that have V and J called. A share of the clones is absent; for the studies checked, an unresolved V gene accounts for under half, and the remainder has no known explanation. The sample table contains about 140,000 clones; only one count was recorded for nearly 95% of them. The top ten constitute 1.5% of the sample. The donors were melanoma patients. This sequence originates from a human donor with melanoma. The sequence is built from TRBV6-5 and TRBJ1-4, with TRBD1 perhaps the D gene, on 5 matching bases. The nucleotide sequence reads as follows: TGTGCCAGCAGTTACTCGAAGGGGAGTAATGAAAAACTGTTTTTT. Translated, this gives CASSYSKGSNEKLFF.